The 31 T cell receptor beta chains below all came from one sample that was sequenced in a study of T cells in lung cancer brain metastases. Sequencing was performed with immunoSEQ multiplex PCR; in TCRdb, only in-frame clones are kept and a portion is missing. The sample includes 3,800 or so clones, 70% to 90% of them seen just once. Material: tumor tissue from the primary lung tumor. The receptors shown here come from a woman between 50 and 59 years old with non-small cell lung cancer.

The chain has TRBV28 and TRBJ1-2; no firm D call. Germline V gives CDR1 MDHEN, CDR2 SYDVKM. The CDR3 totals 11 residues. The ends were cut back, 6 bases at V and 4 bases at J, with 6 bases in the middle. The CDR3 region has the DNA TGTGCCAGCAGCCACGGCTATGGCTACACCTTC. This codes for CASSHGYGYTF.

The rearrangement joins TRBV9 to TRBJ1-2, with D maybe TRBD1 (5 bases). Germline CDR1 reads SGDLS; CDR2 reads YYNGEE. The V end was cut by 0 bases, the J end by 2 bases, with 11 bases between. There are 15 residues in the CDR3. DNA for the CDR3: TGTGCCAGCAGCGTAGCGAAGGGGCTCAACTATGGCTACACCTTC. Translated, it gives CASSVAKGLNYGYTF.

The chain has TRBV5-1 and TRBJ2-3; TRBD2 matches at 15 bases. Germline CDR1 SGHRS, CDR2 YFSETQ. This CDR3 comprises 17 residues. The ends lost 4 bases at V and 4 bases at J; junction bases unmatched: 7. The CDR3 nucleotides are TGCGCCAGCAGCCTGGGGACTAGCGGGGGGAAGGCAGATACGCAGTATTTT. It is translated as CASSLGTSGGKADTQYF.

The gene calls are TRBV18 and TRBJ2-5; the D is unclear. This CDR3 is 12 amino acids long. With 3 bases removed from V and 5 bases from J, the gap between germline ends came to 7 bases. Germline loops: CDR1 KGHSH, CDR2 LQKENI. The CDR3 is CASSPARETQYF. The DNA for the CDR3 is TGTGCCAGCTCACCTGCTCGCGAGACCCAGTACTTC.

The CDR3 sequence is CASSLGGSTYNEQFF. Here the CDR3 DNA reads TGCGCCAGCAGCTTGGGGGGCTCCACCTACAATGAGCAGTTCTTC. This chain joins TRBV5-1 and TRBJ2-1; D possibly corresponds to TRBD1 (5 bases). There are 15 residues in the CDR3. V lost 0 bases, J lost 2 bases, and 9 bases lay in between. Germline CDR1 reads SGHRS; CDR2 reads YFSETQ.

This clone was detected a few times. In the same sample, other DNA sequences code for this CDR3. This sequence joins TRBV14 and TRBJ1-1; D is unresolved. The CDR3 totals 13 residues. Trimming took off 5 bases at V and 0 bases at J, with 7 bases between the two ends. Germline loops: CDR1 SGHDN, CDR2 FVKESK. This chain's CDR3 is CASSKGLNTEAFF. The CDR3 bases are TGTGCCAGCAGCAAAGGGCTGAACACTGAAGCTTTCTTT. Using reference TRBV14 and TRBJ1-1 for the parts outside the CDR3, the full variable domain is EAGVTQFPSHSVIEKGQTVTLRCDPISGHDNLYWYRRVMGKEIKFLLHFVKESKQDESGMPNNRFLAERTGGTYSTLKVQPAELEDSGVYFCASSKGLNTEAFFGQGTRLTVV.

This clone came up a few times. The V and J genes are TRBV5-4 and TRBJ2-3; the D gene is possibly TRBD1 (6 bases). The germline gives CDR1 SGHNT, CDR2 YYREEE (reference sequence). The CDR3 loop spans 16 amino acids. The ends were cut back, 4 bases at V and 4 bases at J, with 19 bases in the middle. The CDR3, as DNA: TGTGCCAGCAGCACCGACCCAACAGGGTCCCCAGATACGCAGTATTTT. Translation: CASSTDPTGSPDTQYF.

V and J are TRBV27 and TRBJ2-3; D may match TRBD1 or TRBD2 (6 bases each). In germline, CDR1 is MNHEY, CDR2 SMNVEV (reference sequence). V was shortened by 10 bases and J by 0 bases, with 17 bases between the two germline ends. The CDR3 is 15 residues long. The CDR3 DNA reads TGTGCCACTCTTCGTACAGGGACTAGCACAGATACGCAGTATTTT. As protein: CATLRTGTSTDTQYF.

V is TRBV28 and J is TRBJ1-3; D is unclear. CDR1 and CDR2 (germline): MDHEN, SYDVKM. The CDR3 loop spans 15 amino acids. V was cut by 1 base and J by 0 bases, with 7 bases left in between. As DNA, the CDR3 is TGTGCCAGCAGTTTATCACCTAACTCTGGAAACACCATATATTTT. This sequence encodes CASSLSPNSGNTIYF.

For this clone: Other DNA variants within this sample encode the same CDR3. V gene TRBV14 combines with J gene TRBJ1-1; D is unresolved. V lost 4 bases, J lost 0 bases, and 6 bases lay in between. Germline V gives CDR1 SGHDN, CDR2 FVKESK. The CDR3 extends over 13 amino acids. CDR3 nucleotides: TGTGCCAGCAGCCGCGGCTTGAACACTGAAGCTTTCTTT. The encoded protein is CASSRGLNTEAFF.

The chain recombines TRBV14 with TRBJ1-1; D gene unclear. Trimming took off 1 base at V and 5 bases at J, with 8 bases between the two ends. Germline lookup yields CDR1 SGHDN and CDR2 FVKESK. The CDR3 spans 13 residues. In DNA, the CDR3 is TGTGCCAGCAGCCAAGGGCTACATACTGAAGCTTTCTTT. This translates into CASSQGLHTEAFF.

This clone was observed a few times. The gene calls are TRBV29-1 and TRBJ2-3; TRBD1 matches 10 bases. The CDR3 runs to 15 residues. The V gene end was trimmed by 3 bases and the J gene end by 1 base; junction bases not matched to a gene: 4. Per germline, CDR1 SQVTM and CDR2 ANQGSEA. The CDR3 nucleotides are TGCAGCGTTGACGGGGGGACAGGGGGCACAGATACGCAGTATTTT. Translated, it gives CSVDGGTGGTDTQYF.

This chain joins TRBV5-4 and TRBJ1-1, with unresolved D. V was pared by 1 base and J by 1 base, with 11 bases between. The CDR3 is 15 residues long. Germline assignment: CDR1 SGHNT and CDR2 YYREEE (reference sequence). CDR3 loop: CASSLQSGWNTEAFF. The DNA of the CDR3 is TGTGCCAGCAGCTTGCAGAGCGGGTGGAACACTGAAGCTTTCTTT.

The genes are TRBV7-2 and TRBJ2-7; D might be TRBD2 (5 bases). V shed 5 bases and J shed 2 bases, with 13 bases lying between them. This CDR3 has 14 amino acids. In germline, CDR1 is SGHTA, CDR2 FQGNSA. CDR3 in DNA: TGTGCCAGCAGCCGGGGTTTTACTACCTACGAGCAGTACTTC. The encoded protein is CASSRGFTTYEQYF.

The chain is built from TRBV25-1 and TRBJ2-1; 11 bases fit TRBD1. The CDR3 spans 15 residues. The germline V gene encodes CDR1 MGHDK and CDR2 SYGVNS. J was trimmed by 8 bases and V by 4 bases; bases with no gene match: 7. CDR3 in amino acids: CASSVAGTGGHEQFF. The CDR3 region has the DNA TGTGCCAGCAGTGTTGCCGGGACAGGGGGGCATGAGCAGTTCTTC. The entire variable domain, with the rest obtained from reference TRBV25-1 and TRBJ2-1, is as follows: EADIYQTPRYLVIGTGKKITLECSQTMGHDKMYWYQQDPGMELHLIHYSYGVNSTEKGDLSSESTVSRIRTEHFPLTLESARPSHTSQYLCASSVAGTGGHEQFFGPGTRLTVL.

This chain links TRBV10-3 with TRBJ2-7; 8 bases map to TRBD1. The CDR3 runs to 13 residues. Trimming cost V 6 bases and J 2 bases; bases outside gene matches: 3. Looked up from germline, CDR1 is ENHRY and CDR2 is SYGVKD. The chain's CDR3 is CAIRTGEAYEQYF. The CDR3 DNA follows: TGTGCCATCAGGACAGGGGAGGCCTACGAGCAGTACTTC.

On this clone: A read error may account for a junction end that differs from germline. V gene TRBV9 combines with J gene TRBJ2-3; D is unresolved. Germline V gene data show CDR1 as SGDLS and CDR2 as YYNGEE. There are 11 residues in the CDR3. The CDR3 is CANSATDTQYF. The CDR3, as DNA: TGTGCCAACAGCGCCACAGATACGCAGTATTTT.

The V gene is TRBV5-1, the J gene TRBJ2-7; TRBD1 matches at 9 bases. The CDR3 spans 15 residues. The J segment lost 2 bases and the V segment lost 0 bases, leaving 3 bases of the junction unmatched. CDR1 is SGHRS and CDR2 is YFSETQ in the germline V gene. The CDR3 region is CASSLDGTGTYEQYF. DNA of the CDR3: TGCGCCAGCAGCTTGGACGGGACAGGGACCTACGAGCAGTACTTC.

The sample holds one count of this clone. Written as DNA, the CDR3 is TGTGCCAGCAGTTCCCCCGGGACTAGTATCTACAATGAGCAGTTCTTC. This sequence encodes CASSSPGTSIYNEQFF. The V and J genes are TRBV6-5 and TRBJ2-1; the match to TRBD2 covers 8 bases. V was pared by 4 bases and J by 3 bases, with 8 bases of the junction left unmatched. Germline CDR1 is MNHEY and CDR2 is SVGAGI. This CDR3 is 16 amino acids long.

V usage is TRBV5-1 and J usage is TRBJ1-6, with D possibly TRBD1 on 6 matching bases. The CDR3 runs to 13 residues. Per the germline V gene, CDR1 is SGHRS and CDR2 is YFSETQ. V was pared by 7 bases and J by 7 bases, with 12 bases between. CDR3 sequence reads: CASGSGDNSPLHF. The CDR3 DNA is TGCGCCAGCGGTTCAGGGGACAATTCACCCCTCCACTTT.

The rearrangement joins TRBV5-6 to TRBJ2-1, with 7 bases fitting TRBD1. The CDR3 length is 15 residues. Germline V CDR1 and CDR2: SGHDT, YYEEEE. With V trimmed by 1 base and J by 6 bases, 7 bases remained unmatched. DNA of the CDR3: TGTGCCAGCAGCTTGCTAGGACAGGACCTCAATGAGCAGTTCTTC. It specifies CASSLLGQDLNEQFF. Full variable domain (outside the CDR3, taken from reference TRBV5-6 and TRBJ2-1): DAGVTQSPTHLIKTRGQQVTLRCSPKSGHDTVSWYQQALGQGPQFIFQYYEEEERQRGNFPDRFSGHQFPNYSSELNVNALLLGDSALYLCASSLLGQDLNEQFFGPGTRLTVL.

CDR3 sequence (DNA): TGTGCCTGGAGTGTCGAGCCCCTCTATGGCTACACCTTC. This sequence encodes CAWSVEPLYGYTF. V and J are TRBV30 and TRBJ1-2; D gene ambiguous. The CDR3 contains 13 residues. Germline-derived CDR1 and CDR2 are GTSNPN and SVGIG (reference sequence). The V gene lost 0 bases and the J gene lost 4 bases, with 9 bases spanning the gap.

The genes are TRBV5-1 and TRBJ1-1; D gene unclear. Trimming left V 4 bases short and J 0 bases short, with 7 bases between. This CDR3 has 13 residues. Germline assignment: CDR1 SGHRS and CDR2 YFSETQ. CDR3 sequence (DNA): TGCGCCAGCAGCGCCGCGTTGAACACTGAAGCTTTCTTT. It specifies CASSAALNTEAFF. Full variable domain (missing parts from reference TRBV5-1 and TRBJ1-1): KAGVTQTPRYLIKTRGQQVTLSCSPISGHRSVSWYQQTPGQGLQFLFEYFSETQRNKGNFPGRFSGRQFSNSRSEMNVSTLELGDSALYLCASSAALNTEAFFGQGTRLTVV.

This clone appeared once. The DNA for the CDR3 is TGTGCCAGCAGCCAAGTCCAGGGGGGGGTTGAAGCTTTCTTT. Translated: CASSQVQGGVEAFF. The chain carries TRBV4-2 and TRBJ1-1; 7 bases fit TRBD1. Germline V gives CDR1 LGHNA, CDR2 YNFKEQ. This CDR3 region has 14 residues. V gave up 1 base and J gave up 7 bases; unmatched junction bases: 6.

This sequence joins TRBV7-2 and TRBJ2-3, with 16 bases aligning to TRBD2. V lost 5 bases, J lost 2 bases, and 7 bases stayed unmatched. Germline CDR1 reads SGHTA; CDR2 reads FQGNSA. The CDR3 totals 18 residues. The DNA of the CDR3 is TGTGCCAGCAGCGACGGGACTAGCGGGGGGGGGTACACAGATACGCAGTATTTT. It specifies CASSDGTSGGGYTDTQYF.

The V and J genes are TRBV11-3 and TRBJ2-7; 9 bases match TRBD1. The CDR3 runs 18 residues. Germline lookup yields CDR1 SGHNT and CDR2 YENEEA. Trimming cost V 5 bases and J 3 bases; bases outside gene matches: 17. The CDR3 region has the DNA TGTGCCAGCAGCCCCGGACAGGGGCCGCGTTCCGCTGACTACGAGCAGTACTTC. Protein product: CASSPGQGPRSADYEQYF.

V usage is TRBV7-7 and J usage is TRBJ2-5; no definite D call. V lost 1 base and J lost 1, with 4 bases in between. CDR1 and CDR2 from the germline V gene are SSHAT and FNYEAQ (reference sequence). The CDR3 runs 13 residues. The CDR3 nucleotides read TGTGCCAGCAGCTTAGGACTCCAAGAGACCCAGTACTTC. Encoded protein: CASSLGLQETQYF.

The chain employs TRBV11-2 and TRBJ2-5; D unresolved. The germline V gene has CDR1 SGHAT and CDR2 FQNNGV. The CDR3 covers 13 residues. V was clipped by 0 bases and J by 3 bases, with 5 bases between them. The CDR3 loop reads CASSLEPEETQYF. The CDR3 DNA sequence: TGTGCCAGCAGCTTAGAACCCGAAGAGACCCAGTACTTC.

This chain links TRBV5-4 with TRBJ2-1; 8 bases are shared with TRBD2. The CDR3 totals 16 residues. V dropped 4 bases and J dropped 4; count of bases not matched to a gene: 10. The germline V gene has CDR1 SGHNT and CDR2 YYREEE (reference sequence). The CDR3 sequence: CASSPPGSGEYNEQFF. The CDR3 nucleotides are TGTGCCAGCAGCCCGCCAGGTAGCGGGGAGTACAATGAGCAGTTCTTC.

This clone was found once. This rearrangement joins TRBV4-1 to TRBJ1-1; D unresolved. In germline, CDR1 is MGHRA, CDR2 YSYEKL. The germline V and J ends were trimmed by 2 bases and 1 base, with 5 bases remaining between them. The CDR3 extends over 13 amino acids. CDR3 amino acids: CASSQTRNTEAFF. In nucleotides, the CDR3 is TGCGCCAGCAGCCAAACAAGGAACACTGAAGCTTTCTTT.

The chain recombines TRBV27 with TRBJ2-1, with D maybe TRBD2 (6 bases). The CDR3 runs to 15 residues. V lost 5 bases and J 6 bases, leaving 17 bases between the germline ends. From germline, CDR1 is MNHEY and CDR2 SMNVEV (reference sequence). CDR3 region: CASSAPGGPLNEQFF. The CDR3 bases are TGTGCCAGCAGTGCTCCCGGGGGTCCACTCAATGAGCAGTTCTTC.